This paragraph covers one TCR beta chain sequence. Its antigen is currently unknown. With a J-beta primer mix and a sample-barcoded 5' primer, a second PCR ran about 6 to 11 cycles. TCRdb analysed the 5' RACE reads with MiXCR anew, one entry per CDR3 protein. This sample carries under 2,000,000 distinct CDR3 sequences, about 50% of them seen once, and the ten largest clones take roughly 2.1%. The germline V gene has CDR1 SGHRS and CDR2 YFSETQ. Between the trimmed V and J ends, which lost 4 bases and 4 bases, there was a span of 17 bases. The CDR3 consists of 15 residues. The data were obtained in a study of blood T cells in healthy people across ages. Across the whole study: Capturing about one barcoded beta molecule per two T cells was achieved by template switching. Study-level results: Long-lived donors exceeded aged donors in naive CD4+ cells and diversity.

This sequence was found in a middle-aged woman in good health. Sample: blood. V and J are TRBV5-1 and TRBJ1-1; D is ambiguous. The CDR3: CASSPIPLVGTEAFF. Here the CDR3 DNA reads TGCGCCAGCAGCCCGATTCCCCTCGTAGGCACTGAAGCTTTCTTT.